This entry concerns a single TCR beta chain. Its specific antigen is unknown. No qualities accompany the bases; no much larger clone lies one base away. TCRbeta CDR3 regions were amplified from genomic DNA by means of the immunoSEQ Assay, a bias-controlled multiplex PCR. Processing in the source paper ran as follows. The number of nucleated cells in each sample was estimated from the amplification of reference gene primers within the assay. To quantify the absolute abundance of each unique TCRbeta CDR3 rearrangement, sequence reads were collapsed and filtered. For each sample, productive Simpson clonality was calculated as the square root of Simpson's diversity index across productive rearrangements. TCRdb mirrors the immuneACCESS table, restricted to in-frame sequences. Some clones are absent from its copies; in checked studies, under half trace to an unresolved V gene, and the reason for the others is unknown. D and trimming were read from the DNA, whereas the V and J calls and clone size are those reported in that table. This sample holds about 140,000 clones; around 85% were observed only once. The top ten constitute just under 3% of the sample.

This specimen belongs to a study of blood T cell repertoires in COVID-19 (dated by TCRdb to 2020 to 2022). Turning to the overall study: The collaborator samples originated in the United States, Italy and Spain and spanned the acute and convalescent phases of COVID-19. Nearly every sample came with metadata listing a de-identified subject ID, COVID-19 status, age in years and sex. The prospective study material was composed of cDNA or gDNA derived from T cells, B-cell-depleted T cells, or PBMCs. A freely available public database, intended as a resource for researchers studying the immune response to SARS-CoV-2, is where the repertoires were released. HLA class I and class II types, where available, came from metadata supplied by the sample provider rather than from assay-based typing. Samples were obtained from the ongoing ImmuneRACE study (first 160 participants) and from 950 to 1,500 subjects provided by 6 global collaborators. Subjects who had been exposed to COVID-19, were actively infected with it, or had recovered from it provided the deeply sampled blood TCRbeta repertoires that made up the dataset.

What the research found in general, with its limitations: Clinical and demographic metadata were provided uncurated, with the amount varying by source and participant.

Collaborating institutions collected whole blood in K2EDTA tubes following their own protocols. For TCRbeta analysis, collaborator samples were shipped as frozen whole blood, as isolated PBMCs, or as DNA extracted from either sample type. This sequence originates from a man aged 45-65 years with acute or convalescent COVID-19. The sequencing sample was made of peripheral blood.

The CDR3 protein sequence reads: CASSGSGSGYNEQFF. DNA sequence: TGCGCCAGCAGCGGTAGCGGGAGTGGATACAATGAGCAGTTCTTC. This receptor chain uses TRBV5-1 and TRBJ2-1, with TRBD2 identical over 9 junction bases. CDR1 and CDR2, per the germline V gene, are SGHRS and YFSETQ. The cysteine opens and the phenylalanine closes a CDR3 of 15 amino acids. Solely the CDR3 DNA is kept, with 45 bases framed from the first base. Here V drops 4 bases and J drops 4 bases, and the junction holds 6 bases not matched to any gene. When the CDR3 is completed using the reference TRBV5-1 and TRBJ2-1 genes on either side, the full variable domain is KAGVTQTPRYLIKTRGQQVTLSCSPISGHRSVSWYQQTPGQGLQFLFEYFSETQRNKGNFPGRFSGRQFSNSRSEMNVSTLELGDSALYLCASSGSGSGYNEQFFGPGTRLTVL.